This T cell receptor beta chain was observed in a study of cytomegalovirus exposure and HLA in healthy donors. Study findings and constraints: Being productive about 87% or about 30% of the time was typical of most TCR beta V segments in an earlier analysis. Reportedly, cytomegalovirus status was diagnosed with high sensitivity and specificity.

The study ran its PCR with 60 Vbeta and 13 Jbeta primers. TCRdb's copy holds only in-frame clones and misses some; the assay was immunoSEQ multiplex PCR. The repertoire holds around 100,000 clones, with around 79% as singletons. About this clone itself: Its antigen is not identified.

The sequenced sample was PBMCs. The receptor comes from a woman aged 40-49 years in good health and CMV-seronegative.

The CDR3 DNA is TGTGCCAGCAGCTTGGGGGGGGGTACTGAAGCTTTCTTT. As protein: CASSLGGGTEAFF. The genes are TRBV5-5 and TRBJ1-1; D is possibly TRBD1 (5 bases). CDR3 length: 13 residues. Germline V gene sequence: CDR1 SGHKS, CDR2 YYEKEE (reference sequence). V was pared by 0 bases and J by 5 bases, with 8 bases between.